This T cell receptor beta chain was sequenced in a study of shared clonotypes between healthy human individuals. The overall study: Each donor's CD8 memory used one plate, CD8 naive two, each CD4 subset three. Notes on the study in general: In contrast to clonotypes shared by all four donors, non-shared clonotypes had lower generation probabilities. In general, naive subsets displayed greater estimated richness than memory subsets did.

CD45RO-negative, CCR7-selected cells formed the naive CD8 fraction, which excluded terminally differentiated effector memory CD45RA+ cells. V dropped 1 base and J dropped 6; count of bases not matched to a gene: 5. This CDR3 has 14 residues. CDR1 is MGHRA and CDR2 is YSYEKL in the germline V gene. Of note for this clone: Its antigen is as yet unknown.

Per the authors' pipeline: ImmunoSEQ sequences covered only the junction and lacked quality scores; filtering therefore differed. This table comes from immunoSEQ multiplex PCR, and its TCRdb copy is limited to in-frame clones, with some not included. V and J calls and clone size come straight from that table; D and trimming were deduced from the DNA. Counted here are around 620,000 clones, 95% occurring once; the ten biggest clones make up around 0.11%. The clonotype originates from a woman aged 25 to 39 in good health. Sequencing used naive CD8+ T cells sorted from blood. The rearrangement uses TRBV4-1 and TRBJ1-2, with 7 positions matching TRBD1. Written as DNA, the CDR3 is TGCGCCAGCAGCCAAGGCTGGGACAGTAATGGCTACACCTTC. It yields the protein CASSQGWDSNGYTF.